The subject of this entry is one TCR beta chain. The junction and the germline gene differ at one end; a read error may be behind it. The data were taken from a study of blood T cell repertoires in COVID-19. Study in general: T cells, B-cell-depleted T cells, or PBMCs provided the cDNA or gDNA that served as material.

Per the original data handling: From reference gene primer amplification, estimates of nucleated cell counts were derived. Only in-frame clones appear in the TCRdb table, and some are missing; sequencing was by immunoSEQ multiplex PCR. V, J and clone size were drawn from that table, and D and trimming were deduced from the DNA. The table shows some 52,000 clones, with approximately 89% occurring only once. This sequence originates from a man between 60 and 75 years old with active COVID-19. Specimen: peripheral blood.

CDR3 DNA: TGTGCCAGCAGCCCCACGGGGAGCAGAGATACGCAGTATTTT. Amino acid sequence: CASSPTGSRDTQYF. The J gene is TRBJ2-3, the V gene TRBV9; D may be TRBD2 (5 bases). This CDR3 has 14 amino acids. Germline-derived CDR1 and CDR2 are SGDLS and YYNGEE.